This T cell receptor (beta chain) originates from a study of T cells in Graves' hyperthyroidism and ophthalmopathy. Uncontrolled infections, other autoimmune diseases, pregnancy or lactation led to exclusion of patients. There were TCR beta CDR3 regions amplified from RNA transcripts. A first-round RT-PCR of the TCR CDR3 used the HTBI primer set. TCRdb called the multiplex PCR reads again in MiXCR, with one record for every CDR3 protein. The data hold approximately 720,000 distinct CDR3 sequences, with around 19% observed a single time. The sequence came from a woman in her fifties or sixties with Graves' hyperthyroidism that later progressed to Graves' ophthalmopathy. Source material: blood.

The CDR3 loop reads CASSLDRDRGPVGELFF. CDR3 DNA: TGTGCCAGCAGCTTAGACCGGGACAGGGGGCCGGTCGGGGAGCTGTTTTTT. The V call is TRBV11-2, the J call TRBJ2-2, with 12 bases fitting TRBD1. The CDR3 extends over 17 amino acids. Germline V gene lookup returns CDR1 SGHAT and CDR2 FQNNGV. Trimming took 0 bases from V and 7 from J; bases not matched to a gene: 6.